This entry features one TCR beta chain sequence. The target antigen is unknown. The CDR3 loop spans 15 amino acids. Trimming shortened V by 6 bases and J by 3 bases, and 15 bases separated the two germline ends. Germline V gene data show CDR1 as LNHDA and CDR2 as SQIVND (reference sequence). These data belong to a study of PD-1 blockade in classical Hodgkin lymphoma. Study outcomes and limitations: By C4D1, CD4+ diversity increased significantly, especially in complete responders.

Clones were read by immunoSEQ multiplex PCR, and TCRdb kept only the in-frame ones, dropping some. The table lists around 40,000 clones, just over 75% of them singletons, with about 9.1% in the top ten. Noted time point: cycle 4 day 1 (C4D1), after more than five weeks of nivolumab. There was relapse after autologous stem cell transplantation in every patient, and there was variation in brentuximab vedotin exposure. The input for sequencing was peripheral blood mononuclear cells (PBMCs), taken before the fourth cycle of nivolumab. The clonotype was recovered from a human donor with classical Hodgkin lymphoma. The chain combines TRBV19 with TRBJ1-5; D unclear. The CDR3 loop is CASRKSRTPNQPQHF. The CDR3 bases are TGTGCCAGTAGAAAATCACGGACGCCCAATCAGCCCCAGCATTTT.